The 19 T cell receptor beta chains below all came from one sample that was sequenced in a study of cytomegalovirus exposure and HLA in healthy donors. The study ran its PCR with 60 Vbeta and 13 Jbeta primers. Clones were read by immunoSEQ multiplex PCR, and TCRdb kept only the in-frame ones, dropping some. Among tens of thousands of clones, 60% to 85% were seen once, and the ten largest hold about 4.6%. Material: PBMCs. Source of these receptors: a middle-aged woman in good health and CMV-seropositive.

Only a few counts were recorded for this clone. The chain couples TRBV5-1 to TRBJ1-4; TRBD1 might be the D (6 bases). The CDR3 runs 15 residues. Germline V gene sequence: CDR1 SGHRS, CDR2 YFSETQ. Trimming took off 4 bases at V and 1 base at J, with 11 bases between the two ends. The CDR3 DNA reads as TGCGCCAGCAGCCTACAGGGAGTAACTAATGAAAAACTGTTTTTT. Translation gives CASSLQGVTNEKLFF. Based on the CDR3 plus reference TRBV5-1 and TRBJ1-4, the full variable domain is KAGVTQTPRYLIKTRGQQVTLSCSPISGHRSVSWYQQTPGQGLQFLFEYFSETQRNKGNFPGRFSGRQFSNSRSEMNVSTLELGDSALYLCASSLQGVTNEKLFFGSGTQLSVL.

A few counts support this clone. CDR3 bases: TGTGCCAGCAGTTTTCGAGGGGGCCATGATAATGAGCAGTTCTTC. Translating gives CASSFRGGHDNEQFF. The chain joins TRBV27 to TRBJ2-1; TRBD1 agrees at 7 bases. The CDR3 consists of 15 residues. Unmatched junction bases numbered 9, after V lost 3 bases and J lost 7 bases. CDR1 is MNHEY, CDR2 SMNVEV, per germline (reference sequence).

This sequence joins TRBV7-3 and TRBJ2-5; maybe TRBD2 (6 bases). The CDR3 is 13 amino acids. Germline-derived CDR1 and CDR2 are SGHTA and FQGTGA. Trimming removed 5 bases at V and 5 bases at J, with 12 bases between. Written as DNA, the CDR3 is TGTGCCAGCAGCCCCGGGGGTGGGGAGACCCAGTACTTC. The encoded protein is CASSPGGGETQYF. The full variable domain, completed using reference TRBV7-3 and TRBJ2-5, is GAGVSQTPSNKVTEKGKYVELRCDPISGHTALYWYRQSLGQGPEFLIYFQGTGAADDSGLPNDRFFAVRPEGSVSTLKIQRTERGDSAVYLCASSPGGGETQYFGPGTRLLVL.

The genes are TRBV11-3 and TRBJ2-7; D possibly corresponds to TRBD1 (6 bases). The CDR3 covers 16 residues. The germline V gene has CDR1 SGHNT and CDR2 YENEEA. V lost 2 bases to trimming and J lost 5 bases, with 19 bases between them. As DNA, the CDR3 is TGTGCCAGCAGCTTAATTTCGCCACAGGGTTGCAACGAGCAGTACTTC. Translation gives CASSLISPQGCNEQYF.

The chain employs TRBV6-1 and TRBJ2-7, with D perhaps TRBD1 (6 bases). CDR3 length equals 13 residues. The ends were cut back, 6 bases at V and 6 bases at J, with 15 bases in the middle. CDR1 MNHNS and CDR2 SASEGT come from the germline V gene. CDR3 sequence: CASSQTGSGEQYF. DNA of the CDR3: TGTGCCAGCAGCCAAACAGGGTCGGGCGAGCAGTACTTC.

In this sample, this clone turned up a few times. CDR3 residues: CASSFGTSSKPMGGELFF. Here the CDR3 DNA reads TGTGCCAGTAGTTTCGGGACTAGCTCTAAGCCAATGGGCGGGGAGCTGTTTTTT. The chain couples TRBV19 to TRBJ2-2; 9 positions match TRBD2. Germline V gene lookup returns CDR1 LNHDA and CDR2 SQIVND (reference sequence). Unmatched junction bases numbered 17, after V lost 5 bases and J lost 7 bases. The CDR3 has 18 amino acids.

The J gene is TRBJ1-2, the V gene TRBV7-2; 9 positions match TRBD1. Germline lookup yields CDR1 SGHTA and CDR2 FQGNSA. The trim removed 5 bases at V and 8 bases at J, leaving 6 bases unmatched. CDR3 length: 13 residues. CDR3 amino acids: CASSLQGARGYTF. The CDR3 nucleotides are TGTGCCAGCAGCCTACAGGGGGCAAGAGGCTACACCTTC. Drawing the rest from reference TRBV7-2 and TRBJ1-2, the complete variable domain is GAGVSQSPSNKVTEKGKDVELRCDPISGHTALYWYRQSLGQGLEFLIYFQGNSAPDKSGLPSDRFSAERTGGSVSTLTIQRTQQEDSAVYLCASSLQGARGYTFGSGTRLTVV.

Written as DNA, the CDR3 is TGTGCCAGTAGCACAGGGCTTGGGCTCTACGAGCAGTACTTC. It specifies CASSTGLGLYEQYF. The chain carries TRBV19 and TRBJ2-7; a possible D gene is TRBD1 (6 bases). V was cut by 6 bases and J by 3 bases, with 15 bases left in between. Per the germline V gene, CDR1 is LNHDA and CDR2 is SQIVND (reference sequence). CDR3 length: 14 residues.

The table lists this clone with many counts. This chain links TRBV27 with TRBJ1-2; 9 nucleotides match TRBD1. Unmatched junction bases numbered 5, after V lost 3 bases and J lost 6 bases. This CDR3 is built from 14 residues. Germline V lookup: CDR1 MNHEY, CDR2 SMNVEV (reference sequence). CDR3: CASSFTGGGNGYTF. The CDR3 bases are TGTGCCAGCAGTTTTACAGGGGGCGGGAATGGCTACACCTTC.

This clone turned up a few times. V and J are TRBV6-5 and TRBJ1-1; 7 nucleotides match TRBD1. CDR3 length: 15 residues. V was pared by 6 bases and J by 7 bases, with 14 bases of the junction left unmatched. Germline CDR1 is MNHEY and CDR2 is SVGAGI. The CDR3 DNA reads as TGTGCCAGCAGAAAGCGACAGGGTCGGGCGCTTGAAGCTTTCTTT. Translated, it gives CASRKRQGRALEAFF.

The V and J genes are TRBV5-1 and TRBJ1-2; tentatively, D is TRBD1 (5 bases). CDR1 is SGHRS and CDR2 is YFSETQ in the germline V gene. This CDR3 spans 12 amino acids. V was shortened by 4 bases and J by 5 bases, with 9 bases between the two germline ends. In nucleotides, the CDR3 is TGCGCCAGCAGCGAAGGGACTTATGGCTACACCTTC. It encodes CASSEGTYGYTF.

V usage is TRBV28 and J usage is TRBJ2-2, with 12 bases identical to TRBD2. CDR1 is MDHEN, CDR2 SYDVKM, per germline. This CDR3 has 15 amino acids. With 2 bases clipped from V and 8 bases from J, the junction kept 3 bases outside the gene matches. CDR3 sequence reads: CASSLGLAGRGELFF. CDR3 bases: TGTGCCAGCAGTTTAGGACTAGCGGGAAGGGGGGAGCTGTTTTTT. Full variable domain (rest looked up from reference TRBV28 and TRBJ2-2): DVKVTQSSRYLVKRTGEKVFLECVQDMDHENMFWYRQDPGLGLRLIYFSYDVKMKEKGDIPEGYSVSREKKERFSLILESASTNQTSMYLCASSLGLAGRGELFFGEGSRLTVL.

Only a few counts were recorded for this clone. The chain is built from TRBV6-4 and TRBJ2-3, with D tentatively TRBD1 (6 bases). Trimming took 4 bases from V and 2 from J, leaving 10 bases between them. This CDR3 is 14 amino acids long. Germline V gene sequence: CDR1 MRHNA, CDR2 SNTAGT. The CDR3: CASSVSGDTDTQYF. For the CDR3, the DNA is TGTGCCAGCAGTGTATCAGGGGACACAGATACGCAGTATTTT.

The chain links TRBV19 to TRBJ1-1; 7 bases fit TRBD1. The CDR3 contains 18 residues. The V segment lost 5 bases and the J segment 1 base; nucleotides outside the gene matches: 16. Germline CDR1 and CDR2: LNHDA and SQIVND (reference sequence). CDR3: CASSPIWVSDRKNTEAFF. CDR3 in DNA: TGTGCCAGTAGTCCAATCTGGGTATCGGACAGGAAGAACACTGAAGCTTTCTTT.

This clone was observed a handful of times. Written as DNA, the CDR3 is TGTGCCAGTAAGAGACAGGGGGCGGCTGAAGCTTTCTTT. This sequence encodes CASKRQGAAEAFF. This chain joins TRBV19 and TRBJ1-1, with TRBD1 identical over 10 bases. Germline CDR1 is LNHDA and CDR2 is SQIVND (reference sequence). The CDR3 runs to 13 residues. The V segment lost 7 bases and the J segment 6 bases; nucleotides outside the gene matches: 5.

The chain recombines TRBV4-3 with TRBJ2-7, with 7 bases fitting TRBD2. CDR1 is LGHNA, CDR2 YSLEER, per germline. J gave up 3 bases and V 3 bases, and 8 bases lay outside the gene matches. The CDR3 spans 15 residues. In DNA form, the CDR3 reads TGCGCCAGCAGCCAGATCCTAGCGGACCTCTACGAGCAGTACTTC. Translated, it gives CASSQILADLYEQYF.

The chain is built from TRBV7-2 and TRBJ1-1; possible D gene TRBD1, 5 bases. Trimming stripped 1 base from V and 2 bases from J, with 23 bases between. Per the germline V gene, CDR1 is SGHTA and CDR2 is FQGNSA. The CDR3 extends over 19 amino acids. The CDR3 sequence: CASSLDTIRDFGPNTEAFF. For the CDR3, the DNA is TGTGCCAGCAGCTTAGATACTATCCGGGACTTCGGCCCAAACACTGAAGCTTTCTTT.

V usage is TRBV7-9 and J usage is TRBJ2-2, with D perhaps TRBD1 (5 bases). Per germline, CDR1 SEHNR and CDR2 FQNEAQ (reference sequence). The CDR3 loop spans 15 amino acids. The CDR3 loop is CSGGPKTANTGELFF. DNA for the CDR3: TGTTCCGGCGGTCCCAAGACAGCTAACACCGGGGAGCTGTTTTTT.

CDR3 region: CASSEAWGTGLDTQYF. CDR3 coding DNA: TGTGCCAGCAGTGAAGCGTGGGGGACTGGTCTAGATACGCAGTATTTT. The V call is TRBV6-1, the J call TRBJ2-3; D perhaps matches TRBD2 (6 bases). Per germline, CDR1 MNHNS and CDR2 SASEGT. This CDR3 contains 16 residues. The V gene lost 0 bases and the J gene lost 5 bases, with 15 bases spanning the gap.